A selection of T cell receptor beta chains follows, all from one sample in a study of T-cell memory formation after mild COVID-19. TCRdb redid the calling of the 5' RACE reads with MiXCR, one entry per CDR3 protein. The sample gives hundreds of thousands of distinct CDR3 sequences, approximately 15% of which show up once; roughly a fifth is in the top ten. Specimen: PBMCs or a T cell subset sorted from them (not recorded which). The receptors derive from a man aged 18-30 years who had mild COVID-19 (a few samples of this study predate the infection). Cell type and time point are not known. Both conserved end residues are part of each CDR3. D genes are given only for firm matches. Only part of the rows carry a size: once, few, many, or a class if the clone is expanded.

TRBV7-9	-	TRBJ2-7	many	CASSSQSGSAYEQYF	TGTGCCAGCAGCTCCCAGTCAGGGAGCGCCTACGAGCAGTACTTC
TRBV20-1	-	TRBJ1-6	many	CSARPTNSPLHF	TGCAGTGCTAGGCCGACGAATTCACCCCTCCACTTT
TRBV6-2/TRBV6-3	-	TRBJ2-3	-	CASRHRLSLTDTQYF	TGTGCCAGCCGCCACCGTTTGAGTTTGACAGATACGCAGTATTTT
TRBV3-1	TRBD2	TRBJ2-2	-	CASSQEGGVIELFF	TGTGCCAGCAGCCAAGAGGGGGGGGTAATCGAGCTGTTTTTT
TRBV25-1	-	TRBJ1-1	-	CASSERDRAEAFF	TGTGCCAGCAGTGAAAGGGACCGAGCTGAAGCTTTCTTT
TRBV20-1	-	TRBJ1-1	-	CSARDVSGQADGAFF	TGCAGTGCTAGAGATGTCTCCGGGCAGGCGGACGGAGCTTTCTTT
TRBV5-5	-	TRBJ1-6	-	CASSLQAGYNSPLHF	TGTGCCAGCAGCTTACAGGCCGGCTATAATTCACCCCTCCACTTT
TRBV6-2/TRBV6-3	-	TRBJ1-5	few	CASSPWGGSNQPQHF	TGTGCCAGCAGCCCTTGGGGGGGAAGCAATCAGCCCCAGCATTTT
TRBV4-3	-	TRBJ1-1	few	CASTVGPRGGTEAFF	TGCGCCAGCACAGTTGGACCTCGGGGGGGCACTGAAGCTTTCTTT
TRBV5-1	-	TRBJ1-1	many	CASSLAENTEAFF	TGTGCCAGCAGCTTAGCCGAGAACACTGAAGCTTTCTTT
TRBV7-2	-	TRBJ2-5	few	CASSSTLSGLETQYF	TGTGCCAGCAGCTCAACATTAAGCGGTCTCGAGACCCAGTACTTC
TRBV2	-	TRBJ1-2	few	CASNALGGLKGYTF	TGTGCCAGCAATGCCTTGGGGGGGCTGAAAGGCTACACCTTC
TRBV11-2	-	TRBJ2-7	-	CASSSREPYEQYF	TGTGCCAGCAGCTCCCGGGAGCCCTACGAGCAGTACTTC
TRBV7-2	-	TRBJ1-2	-	CASSPGPQPDYGYTF	TGTGCCAGCAGCCCGGGCCCCCAACCGGACTATGGCTACACCTTC
TRBV7-2	TRBD2	TRBJ2-3	few	CASSLSPSGGVSTDTQYF	TGTGCCAGCAGCTTGAGTCCCAGCGGGGGGGTTAGCACAGATACGCAGTATTTT
TRBV7-8	-	TRBJ2-2	few	CASSSAGTVYTGELFF	TGTGCCAGCAGCTCCGCCGGGACGGTCTACACCGGGGAGCTGTTTTTT
TRBV18	-	TRBJ1-4	-	CASSPSKRDGEKLFF	TGTGCCAGCTCACCATCGAAAAGGGACGGTGAAAAACTGTTTTTT
TRBV6-2/TRBV6-3	TRBD2	TRBJ2-7	-	CASSYQGTSRNEQYF	TGTGCCAGCAGTTACCAAGGGACTAGCAGGAACGAGCAGTACTTC
TRBV3-1	-	TRBJ1-2	many	CASSQGYGYTF	TGTGCCAGCAGCCAAGGCTATGGCTACACCTTC
TRBV11-1	TRBD1	TRBJ2-4	-	CASSLDRGENIQYF	TGTGCCAGCAGCTTGGACAGGGGGGAAAACATTCAGTACTTC
TRBV10-3	TRBD1	TRBJ2-3	-	CAIKPGQSTDTQYF	TGTGCCATCAAGCCGGGACAGAGCACAGATACGCAGTATTTT
TRBV5-1	TRBD2	TRBJ2-7	few	CASSLGPGQRGSTYEQYF	TGCGCCAGCAGCTTGGGCCCAGGTCAGCGGGGGTCCACCTACGAGCAGTACTTC
TRBV4-1	-	TRBJ2-5	many	CASSQGHKETQYF	TGCGCCAGCAGCCAAGGACATAAAGAGACCCAGTACTTC
TRBV24-1	TRBD1	TRBJ2-3	-	CATSDPGQEATQYF	TGTGCCACCAGCGACCCGGGACAGGAGGCTACGCAGTATTTT
TRBV20-1	-	TRBJ1-5	few	CSAHRPFQPQHF	TGCAGTGCGCACAGGCCTTTTCAGCCCCAGCATTTT
TRBV12-3/TRBV12-4	TRBD2	TRBJ2-1	few	CASSPSSGGHNEQFF	TGTGCCAGCAGTCCCTCTAGCGGGGGCCACAATGAGCAGTTCTTC
TRBV24-1	-	TRBJ2-3	-	CATSVHVQGIVADTQYF	TGTGCCACCAGTGTTCATGTCCAGGGGATAGTAGCAGATACGCAGTATTTT
TRBV7-9	-	TRBJ2-7	-	CASSTWSAGQYF	TGTGCCAGCAGCACGTGGTCGGCCGGGCAGTACTTC
TRBV7-6	-	TRBJ1-5	-	CASSPDGSNQPQHF	TGTGCCAGCAGCCCCGACGGTAGCAATCAGCCCCAGCATTTT
TRBV6-5	-	TRBJ1-1	once	CGTGRGGTEAFF	TGTGGCACTGGGCGGGGGGGCACTGAAGCTTTCTTT
TRBV19	-	TRBJ2-5	-	CASSVAIGETQYF	TGTGCCAGTAGTGTGGCTATCGGGGAGACCCAGTACTTC
TRBV7-9	-	TRBJ1-2	few	CASSLTAPPYGYTF	TGTGCCAGCAGCTTGACAGCACCTCCCTATGGCTACACCTTC
TRBV12-3/TRBV12-4	TRBD2	TRBJ2-5	few	CASRQRGGEKTQYF	TGTGCCAGCAGGCAGCGGGGGGGCGAAAAGACCCAGTACTTC
TRBV7-9	-	TRBJ1-2	few	CASSLDGGPYGYTF	TGTGCCAGCAGCTTAGATGGGGGTCCCTATGGCTACACCTTC
TRBV5-5	TRBD1	TRBJ2-5	-	CASSLVRGLGETQYF	TGTGCCAGCAGCTTGGTCAGGGGGCTCGGAGAGACCCAGTACTTC
TRBV27	-	TRBJ1-2	few	CASRTGTYGYTF	TGTGCCAGCAGGACCGGGACGTATGGCTACACCTTC
TRBV2	-	TRBJ2-1	many	CASSADNEQFF	TGTGCCAGCAGTGCGGACAATGAGCAGTTCTTC
TRBV24-1	-	TRBJ1-2	few	CATSGKPTRGDGYTF	TGTGCCACCAGTGGGAAACCTACCCGCGGGGACGGCTACACCTTC
TRBV2	TRBD1	TRBJ2-7	few	CASSEQGADYEQYF	TGTGCCAGCAGTGAACAGGGGGCGGACTACGAGCAGTACTTC
TRBV9	-	TRBJ1-1	-	CASNTVMGTEAFF	TGTGCCAGCAACACGGTGATGGGGACTGAAGCTTTCTTT
TRBV11-2	-	TRBJ2-1	many	CASSVLQREQFF	TGTGCCAGCAGCGTTTTACAGCGGGAGCAGTTCTTC
TRBV12-3/TRBV12-4	-	TRBJ1-2	medium-sized	CASSFNSLRGYTF	TGTGCCAGCAGTTTTAACAGCTTGAGGGGCTACACCTTC
TRBV7-2	TRBD1	TRBJ2-2	-	CASSPTLDRARVPGELFF	TGTGCCAGCAGCCCGACCCTTGACAGGGCCCGCGTCCCCGGGGAGCTGTTTTTT
TRBV5-1	TRBD2	TRBJ2-1	-	CASSLHAGVNEQFF	TGCGCCAGCAGCTTACACGCGGGGGTCAATGAGCAGTTCTTC
TRBV11-2	-	TRBJ2-3	many	CASSFNWDKADTQYF	TGTGCCAGCAGCTTTAACTGGGATAAAGCAGATACGCAGTATTTT
TRBV7-2	-	TRBJ1-1	-	CASSVIQQPNTEAFF	TGTGCCAGCAGCGTAATTCAACAACCGAACACTGAAGCTTTCTTT
TRBV3-1	TRBD1	TRBJ2-7	few	CASSQAFGQGSYEQYF	TGTGCCAGCAGCCAGGCTTTTGGACAGGGAAGCTACGAGCAGTACTTC
TRBV25-1	-	TRBJ2-1	-	CASSEWGTINEQFF	TGTGCCAGCAGTGAATGGGGGACAATCAATGAGCAGTTCTTC
TRBV15	-	TRBJ2-5	few	CATSFTGRGQETQYF	TGTGCCACCAGCTTCACGGGCAGGGGACAAGAGACCCAGTACTTC